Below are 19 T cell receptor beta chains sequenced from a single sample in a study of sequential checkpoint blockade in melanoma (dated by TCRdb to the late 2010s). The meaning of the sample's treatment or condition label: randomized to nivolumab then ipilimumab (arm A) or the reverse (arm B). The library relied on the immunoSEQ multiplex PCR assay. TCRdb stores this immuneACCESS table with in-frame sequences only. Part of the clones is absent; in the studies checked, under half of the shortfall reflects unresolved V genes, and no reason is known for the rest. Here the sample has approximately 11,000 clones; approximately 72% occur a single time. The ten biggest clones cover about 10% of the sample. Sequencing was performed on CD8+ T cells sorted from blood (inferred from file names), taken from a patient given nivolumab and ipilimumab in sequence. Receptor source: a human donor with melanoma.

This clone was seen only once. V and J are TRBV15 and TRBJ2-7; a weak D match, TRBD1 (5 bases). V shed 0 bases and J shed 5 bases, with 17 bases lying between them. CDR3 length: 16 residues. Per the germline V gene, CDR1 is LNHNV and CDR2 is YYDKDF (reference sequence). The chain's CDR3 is CATSRDFGRVVHEQYF. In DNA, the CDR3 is TGTGCCACCAGCAGAGATTTCGGCAGGGTTGTCCACGAGCAGTACTTC.

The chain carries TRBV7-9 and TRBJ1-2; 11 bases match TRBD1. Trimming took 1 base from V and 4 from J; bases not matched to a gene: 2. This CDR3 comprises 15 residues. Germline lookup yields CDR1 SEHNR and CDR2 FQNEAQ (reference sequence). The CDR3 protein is CASSLGTGGLYGYTF. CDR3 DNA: TGTGCCAGCAGCTTAGGGACAGGGGGCCTCTATGGCTACACCTTC.

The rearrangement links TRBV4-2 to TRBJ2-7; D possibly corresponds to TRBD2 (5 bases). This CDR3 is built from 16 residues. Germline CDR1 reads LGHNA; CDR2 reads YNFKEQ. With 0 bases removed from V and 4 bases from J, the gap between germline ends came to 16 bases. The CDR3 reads CASSQDLASLPYEQYF. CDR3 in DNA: TGTGCCAGCAGCCAAGATCTAGCTTCTCTTCCTTACGAGCAGTACTTC.

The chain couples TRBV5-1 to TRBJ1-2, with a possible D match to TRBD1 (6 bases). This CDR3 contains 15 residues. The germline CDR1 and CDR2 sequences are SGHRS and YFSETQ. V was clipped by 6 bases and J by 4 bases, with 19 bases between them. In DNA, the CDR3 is TGCGCCAGCACCACACCGGGACACGGACCCTATGGCTACACCTTC. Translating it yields CASTTPGHGPYGYTF.

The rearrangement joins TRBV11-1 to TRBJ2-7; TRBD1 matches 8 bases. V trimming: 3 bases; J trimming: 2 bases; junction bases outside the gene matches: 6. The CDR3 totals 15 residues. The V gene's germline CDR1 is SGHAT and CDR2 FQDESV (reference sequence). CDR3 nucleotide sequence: TGTGCCAGCAGCTTTGGGACAGGCCTTACCTACGAGCAGTACTTC. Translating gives CASSFGTGLTYEQYF.

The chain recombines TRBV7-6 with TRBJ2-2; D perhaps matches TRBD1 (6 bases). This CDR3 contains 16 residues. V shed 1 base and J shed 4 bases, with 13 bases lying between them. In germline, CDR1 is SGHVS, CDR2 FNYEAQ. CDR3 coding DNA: TGTGCCAGCAGCTTAGTGGTACAGGGAATCACCGGGGAGCTGTTTTTT. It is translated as CASSLVVQGITGELFF. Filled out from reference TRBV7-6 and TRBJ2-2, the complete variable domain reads GAGVSQSPRYKVTKRGQDVALRCDPISGHVSLYWYRQALGQGPEFLTYFNYEAQQDKSGLPNDRFSAERPEGSISTLTIQRTEQRDSAMYRCASSLVVQGITGELFFGEGSRLTVL.

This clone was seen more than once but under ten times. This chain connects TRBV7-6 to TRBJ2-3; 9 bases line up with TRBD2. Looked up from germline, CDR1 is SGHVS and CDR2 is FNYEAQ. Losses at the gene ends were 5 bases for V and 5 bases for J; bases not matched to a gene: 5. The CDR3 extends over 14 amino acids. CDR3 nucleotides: TGTGCCAGCAGCGTATCTAGCGGGGTAGATACGCAGTATTTT. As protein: CASSVSSGVDTQYF. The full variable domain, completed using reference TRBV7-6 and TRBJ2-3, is GAGVSQSPRYKVTKRGQDVALRCDPISGHVSLYWYRQALGQGPEFLTYFNYEAQQDKSGLPNDRFSAERPEGSISTLTIQRTEQRDSAMYRCASSVSSGVDTQYFGPGTRLTVL.

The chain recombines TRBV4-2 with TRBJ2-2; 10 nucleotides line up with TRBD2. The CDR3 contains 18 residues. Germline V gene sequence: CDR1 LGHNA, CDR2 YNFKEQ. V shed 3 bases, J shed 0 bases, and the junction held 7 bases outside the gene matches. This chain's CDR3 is CASSHLGLAEANTGELFF. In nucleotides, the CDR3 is TGTGCCAGCAGCCACCTAGGACTAGCGGAGGCGAACACCGGGGAGCTGTTTTTT.

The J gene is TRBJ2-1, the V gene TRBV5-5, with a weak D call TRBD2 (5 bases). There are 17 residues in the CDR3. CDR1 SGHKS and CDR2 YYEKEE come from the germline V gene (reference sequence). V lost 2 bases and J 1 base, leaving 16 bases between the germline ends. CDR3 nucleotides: TGTGCCAGCAGCTTATCGGACGGACTTTATTCCTACAATGAGCAGTTCTTC. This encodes CASSLSDGLYSYNEQFF.

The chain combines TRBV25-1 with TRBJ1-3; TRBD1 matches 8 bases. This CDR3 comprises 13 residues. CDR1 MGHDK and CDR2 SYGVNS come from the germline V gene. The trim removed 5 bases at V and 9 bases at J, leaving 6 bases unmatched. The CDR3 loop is CASSTTGASTIYF. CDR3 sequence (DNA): TGTGCCAGCAGTACGACAGGGGCGAGCACCATATATTTT.

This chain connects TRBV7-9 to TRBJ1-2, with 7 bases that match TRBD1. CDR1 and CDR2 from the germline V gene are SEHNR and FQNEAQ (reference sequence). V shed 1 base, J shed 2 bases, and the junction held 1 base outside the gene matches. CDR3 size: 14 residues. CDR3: CASSLVQGNYGYTF. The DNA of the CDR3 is TGTGCCAGCAGCTTAGTACAGGGGAACTATGGCTACACCTTC.

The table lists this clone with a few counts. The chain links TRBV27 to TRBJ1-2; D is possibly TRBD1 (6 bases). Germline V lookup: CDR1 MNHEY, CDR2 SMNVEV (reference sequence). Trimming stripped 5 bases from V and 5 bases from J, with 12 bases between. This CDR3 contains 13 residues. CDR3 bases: TGTGCCAGCAGTCCGTCACAGGGTTATGGCTACACCTTC. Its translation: CASSPSQGYGYTF.

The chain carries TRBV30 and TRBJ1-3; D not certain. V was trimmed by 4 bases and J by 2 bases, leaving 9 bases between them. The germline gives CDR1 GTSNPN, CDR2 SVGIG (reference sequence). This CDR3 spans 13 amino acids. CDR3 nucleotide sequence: TGTGCCTGGATGGGCCCGGCTGGAAACACCATATATTTT. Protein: CAWMGPAGNTIYF.

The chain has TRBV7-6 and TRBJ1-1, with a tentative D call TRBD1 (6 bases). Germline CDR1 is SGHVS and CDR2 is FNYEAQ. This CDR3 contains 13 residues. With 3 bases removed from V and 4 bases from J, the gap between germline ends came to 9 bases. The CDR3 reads CASSFGRGTEAFF. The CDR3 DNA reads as TGTGCCAGCAGCTTCGGCAGGGGCACTGAAGCTTTCTTT.

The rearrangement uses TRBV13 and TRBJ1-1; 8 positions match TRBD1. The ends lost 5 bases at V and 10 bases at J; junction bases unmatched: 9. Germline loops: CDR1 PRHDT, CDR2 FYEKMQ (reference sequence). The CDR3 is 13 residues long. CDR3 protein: CASSKDRGERAFF. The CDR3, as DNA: TGTGCCAGCAGCAAAGACAGGGGAGAACGAGCTTTCTTT.

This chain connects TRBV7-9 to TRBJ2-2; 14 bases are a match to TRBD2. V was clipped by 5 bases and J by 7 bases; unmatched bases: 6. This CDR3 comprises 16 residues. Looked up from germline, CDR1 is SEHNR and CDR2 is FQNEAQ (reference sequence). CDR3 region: CASSEGTSGSLGELFF. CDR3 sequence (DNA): TGTGCCAGCAGCGAGGGGACTAGCGGGAGTCTCGGGGAGCTGTTTTTT.

CDR3 coding DNA: TGTGCCACCAGCAGAGATCAGTGGCTAGCGGGAGACGATGAGCAGTTCTTC. Protein product: CATSRDQWLAGDDEQFF. The V call is TRBV15, the J call TRBJ2-1; TRBD2 agrees at 10 bases. V shed 0 bases and J 8 bases; nucleotides not matched to a gene: 10. Looked up from germline, CDR1 is LNHNV and CDR2 is YYDKDF (reference sequence). The CDR3 spans 17 residues.

The CDR3 loop is CASSVEGLAGAIYNEQFF. CDR3 nucleotides: TGTGCCAGCAGCGTAGAGGGACTAGCGGGAGCGATCTACAATGAGCAGTTCTTC. The chain joins TRBV9 to TRBJ2-1; 14 bases map to TRBD2. The CDR3 consists of 18 residues. V lost 0 bases, J lost 3 bases, and 5 bases stayed unmatched. CDR1 and CDR2 (germline): SGDLS, YYNGEE.

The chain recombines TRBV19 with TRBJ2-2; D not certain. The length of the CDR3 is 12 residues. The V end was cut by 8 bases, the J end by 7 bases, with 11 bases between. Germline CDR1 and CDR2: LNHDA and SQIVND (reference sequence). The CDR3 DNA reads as TGTGCCAGTTTGCTGGAGAACGGGGAGCTGTTTTTT. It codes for CASLLENGELFF. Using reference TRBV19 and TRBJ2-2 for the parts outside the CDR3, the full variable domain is DGGITQSPKYLFRKEGQNVTLSCEQNLNHDAMYWYRQDPGQGLRLIYYSQIVNDFQKGDIAEGYSVSREKKESFPLTVTSAQKNPTAFYLCASLLENGELFFGEGSRLTVL.